This TCR beta chain came from a study of CD8+ T cells in alopecia areata. Study conclusions and caveats: Sequencing of scalp tissue also captures the resident alphabeta T cells of normal skin. Among patients, TCR sharing was less clear than in mice, a difference possibly due in part to HLA diversity in the patient population. Compared with normal scalp, lesional scalp had higher clonality and more expanded CD8+ clones.

Once RNA had been extracted, it was reverse transcribed into cDNA to act as the sequencing template. TCRdb keeps only in-frame clones here, not all; method: immunoSEQ multiplex PCR. The sample lists 150,000 to 200,000 clones; around 57% were seen once. On this clone itself: The antigen remains undetermined.

Germline V CDR1 and CDR2: SGHRS, YFSETQ. Trimming cost V 0 bases and J 3 bases, with 9 bases left between them. CDR3 length equals 14 residues. Sorting from PBMCs produced CD4+ and CD8+ T cells. The chain has TRBV5-1 and TRBJ2-5; a weak D match, TRBD1 (5 bases). Sequencing used CD4+ T cells sorted from blood. The TCR originated in a human donor in good health. The CDR3 nucleotides read TGCGCCAGCAGCTTGGTGGCAGGGAAAGAGACCCAGTACTTC. It encodes CASSLVAGKETQYF.